Each of the 32 T cell receptor beta chains below was sequenced from the same sample in a study of graft-versus-host responses after intestinal transplantation. Assay used: immunoSEQ multiplex PCR; TCRdb lists only in-frame clones, some missing. The sample yields 11,000 to 15,000 clones, around 94% seen once. This specimen consisted of PBMCs, obtained 9 days after transplant. These receptors all come from a human patient who received an intestinal transplant, so some T cells may come from the graft donor.

This chain links TRBV7-9 with TRBJ2-1; D may be TRBD1 (6 bases). Trimming cost V 1 base and J 8 bases, with 9 bases left between them. CDR1 is SEHNR and CDR2 is FQNEAQ in the germline V gene (reference sequence). The CDR3 sequence is 13 residues long. The CDR3 DNA follows: TGTGCCAGCAGCTTAGACAGGGATCATGAGCAGTTCTTC. Amino acids: CASSLDRDHEQFF.

Here the CDR3 DNA reads TGTGCCAGCAGCCAAGGCCGAATCCTTAGGTACCAAGAGACCCAGTACTTC. It encodes CASSQGRILRYQETQYF. This chain uses TRBV14 with TRBJ2-5; unclear D gene. The CDR3 sequence is 17 residues long. Germline lookup yields CDR1 SGHDN and CDR2 FVKESK. The ends were cut back, 1 base at V and 0 bases at J, with 15 bases in the middle.

The gene calls are TRBV4-1 and TRBJ2-7; TRBD2 agrees at 8 bases. V dropped 0 bases and J dropped 6; count of bases not matched to a gene: 7. The CDR3 runs to 15 residues. CDR1 is MGHRA, CDR2 YSYEKL, per germline. DNA for the CDR3: TGCGCCAGCAGCCAAGATTACCTAGCGGGCGCCGAGCAGTACTTC. Amino acids: CASSQDYLAGAEQYF.

The rearrangement links TRBV5-4 to TRBJ2-2, with D tentatively TRBD1 or TRBD2 (6 bases each). The length of the CDR3 is 16 residues. Germline lookup yields CDR1 SGHNT and CDR2 YYREEE (reference sequence). Trimming took off 0 bases at V and 0 bases at J, with 9 bases between the two ends. In DNA, the CDR3 is TGTGCCAGCAGCTTGGAGGGGGGCGCGAACACCGGGGAGCTGTTTTTT. Protein: CASSLEGGANTGELFF.

The J gene is TRBJ1-4, the V gene TRBV7-9, with 9 bases matching TRBD1. CDR3 size: 15 residues. The V gene's germline CDR1 is SEHNR and CDR2 FQNEAQ (reference sequence). V shed 5 bases and J 6 bases; nucleotides not matched to a gene: 7. The chain's CDR3 is CASSHTTGGDEKLFF. CDR3 DNA: TGTGCCAGCAGCCACACCACAGGGGGCGATGAAAAACTGTTTTTT.

The chain recombines TRBV6-1 with TRBJ1-4, with D unclear. The CDR3 sequence is 15 residues long. V gave up 7 bases and J gave up 2 bases, with 14 bases separating them. CDR1 and CDR2 (germline): MNHNS, SASEGT. CDR3 sequence: CASTPWVGTNEKLFF. The CDR3 nucleotides read TGTGCCAGCACCCCATGGGTGGGGACTAATGAAAAACTGTTTTTT.

The chain has TRBV10-1 and TRBJ2-3; tentatively, D is TRBD1 (6 bases). V was pared by 3 bases and J by 2 bases, with 15 bases between. Germline assignment: CDR1 WNHNN and CDR2 SYGVQD (reference sequence). This CDR3 comprises 16 residues. The CDR3 reads CASSDIRDIDTDTQYF. For the CDR3, the DNA is TGCGCCAGCAGTGACATCCGGGACATTGACACAGATACGCAGTATTTT.

The V and J genes are TRBV5-1 and TRBJ2-1, with TRBD2 matching 9 bases. Germline CDR1 is SGHRS and CDR2 is YFSETQ. The CDR3 loop spans 15 amino acids. Losses at the gene ends were 0 bases for V and 7 bases for J; bases not matched to a gene: 5. The CDR3 reads CASSLGLAGVNEQFF. The DNA of the CDR3 is TGCGCCAGCAGCTTGGGCTTAGCGGGAGTGAATGAGCAGTTCTTC. Full variable domain (outside the CDR3, taken from reference TRBV5-1 and TRBJ2-1): KAGVTQTPRYLIKTRGQQVTLSCSPISGHRSVSWYQQTPGQGLQFLFEYFSETQRNKGNFPGRFSGRQFSNSRSEMNVSTLELGDSALYLCASSLGLAGVNEQFFGPGTRLTVL.

V and J are TRBV5-1 and TRBJ2-6; 10 bases align to TRBD1. The V and J ends lost 4 bases and 1 base, in that order; junction bases with no gene match: 8. The CDR3 has 18 residues. CDR1 is SGHRS, CDR2 YFSETQ, per germline. DNA of the CDR3: TGCGCCAGCAGCGAGACAGGGGGCGCGGCGTCTGGGGCCAACGTCCTGACTTTC. As protein: CASSETGGAASGANVLTF.

The chain is built from TRBV29-1 and TRBJ2-1; TRBD2 matches 9 bases. This CDR3 region has 13 residues. Germline V gene lookup returns CDR1 SQVTM and CDR2 ANQGSEA. Germline trimming cut 5 bases from V and 7 bases from J; bases unmatched to any gene: 6. CDR3: CSVRPSGKNEQFF. CDR3 bases: TGCAGCGTTCGGCCTAGCGGGAAGAATGAGCAGTTCTTC.

The chain joins TRBV9 to TRBJ1-5; the match to TRBD1 covers 7 bases. Germline lookup yields CDR1 SGDLS and CDR2 YYNGEE. The CDR3 is 14 amino acids. V dropped 4 bases and J dropped 5; count of bases not matched to a gene: 6. The CDR3 loop reads CASSPGTAYQPQHF. The CDR3 nucleotides read TGTGCCAGCAGCCCAGGGACAGCTTATCAGCCCCAGCATTTT. Full variable domain (remainder filled in from reference TRBV9 and TRBJ1-5): DSGVTQTPKHLITATGQRVTLRCSPRSGDLSVYWYQQSLDQGLQFLIQYYNGEERAKGNILERFSAQQFPDLHSELNLSSLELGDSALYFCASSPGTAYQPQHFGDGTRLSIL.

The V gene is TRBV6-1, the J gene TRBJ2-1; 11 positions agree with TRBD2. Trimming removed 3 bases from V and 7 bases from J; junction bases left unmatched: 5. CDR3 length equals 15 residues. The germline gives CDR1 MNHNS, CDR2 SASEGT. The DNA for the CDR3 is TGTGCCAGCAGTGATAGGTCTAGCGGGAGGAATGAGCAGTTCTTC. This translates into CASSDRSSGRNEQFF.

The V gene is TRBV29-1, the J gene TRBJ2-7, with 11 bases that match TRBD2. This CDR3 is built from 16 residues. Germline V gene sequence: CDR1 SQVTM, CDR2 ANQGSEA. With 4 bases clipped from V and 5 bases from J, the junction kept 13 bases outside the gene matches. The CDR3 reads CSVVGQTSGTGDEQYF. The CDR3 nucleotides read TGCAGCGTTGTGGGGCAGACTAGCGGGACAGGTGACGAGCAGTACTTC.

The V call is TRBV14, the J call TRBJ2-1, with 11 bases identical to TRBD2. The germline gives CDR1 SGHDN, CDR2 FVKESK. Unmatched junction bases numbered 10, after V lost 4 bases and J lost 2 bases. This CDR3 has 18 residues. CDR3 amino acids: CASSLGSGRAETYNEQFF. CDR3 coding DNA: TGTGCCAGCAGCCTAGGTAGCGGGAGGGCCGAGACCTACAATGAGCAGTTCTTC.

The genes are TRBV6-5 and TRBJ2-3; perhaps TRBD1 as D (5 bases). This CDR3 region has 13 residues. CDR1 and CDR2 from the germline V gene are MNHEY and SVGAGI. V dropped 8 bases and J dropped 2 bases, with 11 bases sitting between them. This CDR3 reads CASGWGPTDTQYF. The CDR3 DNA sequence: TGTGCCAGCGGTTGGGGCCCCACAGATACGCAGTATTTT.

This clone occurred once. This chain uses TRBV27 with TRBJ2-2; D is unresolved. Germline CDR1 and CDR2: MNHEY and SMNVEV (reference sequence). V lost 5 bases, J lost 1 base, and 5 bases lay in between. This CDR3 comprises 13 residues. CDR3 bases: TGTGCCAGCAGTCCCGTGAACACCGGGGAGCTGTTTTTT. It yields the protein CASSPVNTGELFF.

The rearrangement uses TRBV23-1 and TRBJ2-2; 8 bases fit TRBD1. TRBV23-1 belongs to the ORF category, with a function that is uncertain. The CDR3 extends over 13 amino acids. Unmatched junction bases numbered 4, after V lost 8 bases and J lost 5 bases. CDR3 in DNA: TGCGCCAGCCTCGGACAGGGTACCGGGGAGCTGTTTTTT. Translated, it gives CASLGQGTGELFF.

This clone was counted once. V is TRBV6-5 and J is TRBJ1-3; D unresolved. V lost 0 bases and J lost 2, with 8 bases in between. The CDR3 is 15 amino acids. The germline gives CDR1 MNHEY, CDR2 SVGAGI. Here the CDR3 reads CASSYSTQAGNTIYF. The CDR3 bases are TGTGCCAGCAGTTACTCGACACAAGCTGGAAACACCATATATTTT.

The V and J genes are TRBV15 and TRBJ2-7; D not certain. Germline V gene lookup returns CDR1 LNHNV and CDR2 YYDKDF (reference sequence). The CDR3 consists of 15 residues. Trimming shortened V by 0 bases and J by 0 bases, and 9 bases separated the two germline ends. The CDR3 DNA sequence: TGTGCCACCAGCAGAGATTTACTGAGCTCCTACGAGCAGTACTTC. It is translated as CATSRDLLSSYEQYF. Based on the CDR3 plus reference TRBV15 and TRBJ2-7, the full variable domain is DAMVIQNPRYQVTQFGKPVTLSCSQTLNHNVMYWYQQKSSQAPKLLFHYYDKDFNNEADTPDNFQSRRPNTSFCFLDIRSPGLGDTAMYLCATSRDLLSSYEQYFGPGTRLTVT.

The chain is built from TRBV6-5 and TRBJ1-2; D uncertain. CDR3 length equals 12 residues. The germline gives CDR1 MNHEY, CDR2 SVGAGI. The V gene lost 7 bases and the J gene lost 2 bases, with 8 bases spanning the gap. The CDR3 region is CASTGGNYGYTF. The CDR3 DNA is TGTGCCAGCACAGGCGGAAACTATGGCTACACCTTC.

This rearrangement joins TRBV6-1 to TRBJ2-2, with 7 bases identical to TRBD1. The CDR3 has 17 amino acids. J was trimmed by 2 bases and V by 2 bases; bases with no gene match: 8. The germline gives CDR1 MNHNS, CDR2 SASEGT. The CDR3 DNA is TGTGCCAGCAGTGAACATCCGGGACAGCCTAACACCGGGGAGCTGTTTTTT. Translating gives CASSEHPGQPNTGELFF.

The chain recombines TRBV11-1 with TRBJ2-7, with D possibly TRBD2 on 6 matching bases. V was cut by 0 bases and J by 7 bases, with 10 bases left in between. Germline loops: CDR1 SGHAT, CDR2 FQDESV (reference sequence). The CDR3 runs to 13 residues. The DNA for the CDR3 is TGTGCCAGCAGCTTAGCGGAGGGGAGGGAGCAGTACTTC. Amino acid sequence: CASSLAEGREQYF.

This chain uses TRBV9 with TRBJ1-1, with 7 bases aligning to TRBD1. This CDR3 contains 15 residues. Germline V CDR1 and CDR2: SGDLS, YYNGEE. V shed 2 bases, J shed 0 bases, and the junction held 4 bases outside the gene matches. CDR3 nucleotides: TGTGCCAGCAGCGTGTCCGGGACAGTGAACACTGAAGCTTTCTTT. Amino acids: CASSVSGTVNTEAFF.

This clone was seen once. This chain connects TRBV29-1 to TRBJ2-4; D uncertain. V shed 5 bases and J shed 4 bases, with 6 bases lying between them. There are 11 residues in the CDR3. CDR1 SQVTM and CDR2 ANQGSEA come from the germline V gene. CDR3 amino acids: CSVKTKNIQYF. CDR3 coding DNA: TGCAGCGTTAAGACAAAAAACATTCAGTACTTC.

The chain joins TRBV30 to TRBJ1-1, with D unclear. The germline V gene has CDR1 GTSNPN and CDR2 SVGIG (reference sequence). The CDR3 runs 13 residues. The germline V and J ends were trimmed by 2 bases and 5 bases, with 12 bases remaining between them. The CDR3 here is CAWSRGLGTEAFF. CDR3 in DNA: TGTGCCTGGAGTCGAGGGTTAGGGACTGAAGCTTTCTTT.

The genes are TRBV6-5 and TRBJ2-1; no clear D gene. Germline loops: CDR1 MNHEY, CDR2 SVGAGI. Deletions cut 7 bases from V and 0 bases from J, with 10 bases between. This CDR3 has 14 amino acids. DNA for the CDR3: TGTGCCAGCAAGTCCGGTAGCTCCTACAATGAGCAGTTCTTC. Translation: CASKSGSSYNEQFF.

A few counts support this clone. The V and J genes are TRBV19 and TRBJ2-7; unclear D gene. Germline values: CDR1 LNHDA, CDR2 SQIVND (reference sequence). V lost 6 bases to trimming and J lost 3 bases, with 12 bases between them. There are 13 residues in the CDR3. CDR3 loop: CASRRTDHYEQYF. The DNA for the CDR3 is TGTGCCAGTAGAAGGACGGATCACTACGAGCAGTACTTC.

V and J are TRBV30 and TRBJ2-2; D unclear. The CDR3 is 15 amino acids. Germline V gives CDR1 GTSNPN, CDR2 SVGIG (reference sequence). Trimming removed 1 base at V and 5 bases at J, with 14 bases between. Written as DNA, the CDR3 is TGTGCCTGGAGTGGTTCGGGTGGGAAAACCGGGGAGCTGTTTTTT. Its translation is CAWSGSGGKTGELFF.

The chain employs TRBV30 and TRBJ1-1; no definite D call. Per germline, CDR1 GTSNPN and CDR2 SVGIG (reference sequence). This CDR3 spans 12 amino acids. Trimming stripped 2 bases from V and 4 bases from J, with 8 bases between. The CDR3 DNA reads TGTGCCTGGAGTTCGGGTGGCACTGAAGCTTTCTTT. The encoded protein is CAWSSGGTEAFF. Variable domain in full (rest from reference TRBV30 and TRBJ1-1): SQTIHQWPATLVQPVGSPLSLECTVEGTSNPNLYWYRQAAGRGLQLLFYSVGIGQISSEVPQNLSASRPQDRQFILSSKKLLLSDSGFYLCAWSSGGTEAFFGQGTRLTVV.

The rearrangement links TRBV2 to TRBJ2-1; 11 nucleotides line up with TRBD2. The germline gives CDR1 SNHLY, CDR2 FYNNEI. The CDR3 loop spans 16 amino acids. Trimming cost V 6 bases and J 4 bases; bases outside gene matches: 8. CDR3 in amino acids: CASSDETSGDYNEQFF. Written as DNA, the CDR3 is TGTGCCAGCAGCGACGAGACTAGCGGGGATTACAATGAGCAGTTCTTC.

As for this clone: The junction does not match germline at one end; this may be a read error. V usage is TRBV29-1 and J usage is TRBJ1-1; 7 bases match TRBD1. Per germline, CDR1 SQVTM and CDR2 ANQGSEA. This CDR3 has 12 residues. The CDR3 bases are TGCAGCTTTGACAGGGCGGGGACTGAAGCTTTCTTT. It codes for CSFDRAGTEAFF.

The chain recombines TRBV6-5 with TRBJ1-2; 9 bases map to TRBD1. V shed 7 bases, J shed 7 bases, and the junction held 4 bases outside the gene matches. The CDR3 sequence is 12 residues long. Germline CDR1 reads MNHEY; CDR2 reads SVGAGI. The CDR3 is CASTGTGSGYTF. CDR3 nucleotide sequence: TGTGCCAGCACCGGGACAGGGTCTGGCTACACCTTC.